The entry below describes one TCR beta chain. This sample is drawn from a study of blood T cell repertoires in COVID-19. The overall study: Acute and convalescent COVID-19 specimens originated in the United States, Italy and Spain.

Germline V gives CDR1 MRHNA, CDR2 SNTAGT. The CDR3 spans 11 residues. Trimming left V 7 bases short and J 7 bases short, with 5 bases between. Original methodology: Amplification from reference gene primers served as the basis for estimated nucleated cell counts. Only in-frame clones appear in the TCRdb table, and some are missing; sequencing was by immunoSEQ multiplex PCR. The DNA was the basis for D and trimming; V, J and clone size are from that table. Of roughly 57,000 clones in the sample, about nine tenths were seen once. Material for sequencing was peripheral blood. This clonotype originated in a man older than 75 with acute or convalescent COVID-19. The V call is TRBV6-4, the J call TRBJ1-6; D gene ambiguous. The CDR3: CASITNSPLHF. CDR3 sequence (DNA): TGTGCCAGCATTACAAATTCACCCCTCCACTTT.